What follows are 21 T cell receptor beta chains derived from one specimen sequenced in a study of T cells in Graves' hyperthyroidism and ophthalmopathy (dated by TCRdb to the late 2010s). Receptor amplification or capture employed multiplex PCR. TCRdb lists the instrument as Illumina HiSeq 2000. The TCR beta CDR3 regions were amplified from the RNA transcripts. The first round of RT-PCR for the TCR CDR3 was performed with the HTBI primer set and the Qiagen OneStep RT-PCR kit. TCRdb passed the public sequencing reads through fastp at Q25 and MiXCR, retaining productive beta sequences. All rows with the same CDR3 protein become a single entry with the most common DNA and genes. This sample holds about 270,000 distinct CDR3 sequences; about 20% were observed only once. The ten largest make up about 60% of the sample. The sample consisted of blood. The origin of the receptors is a man aged 30-40 years with Graves' ophthalmopathy.

Many counts were recorded for this clonotype. The chain joins TRBV27 to TRBJ2-6, with 8 bases identical to TRBD1. Germline CDR1 and CDR2: MNHEY and SMNVEV (reference sequence). This CDR3 is 18 amino acids long. The V gene end was trimmed by 5 bases and the J gene end by 0 bases; junction bases not matched to a gene: 9. CDR3 nucleotide sequence: TGTGCCAGCAGTCCCAGCAGGGGGCGCGGCTCTGGGGCCAACGTCCTGACTTTC. Amino acids: CASSPSRGRGSGANVLTF.

This clonotype was seen many times. V usage is TRBV2 and J usage is TRBJ1-4, with a possible D match to TRBD1 (5 bases). This CDR3 has 15 residues. The V end was cut by 2 bases, the J end by 3 bases, with 10 bases between. CDR1 and CDR2 from the germline V gene are SNHLY and FYNNEI. The DNA for the CDR3 is TGTGCCAGCAGTGAACAGGGAGTAGCTAATGAAAAACTGTTTTTT. Protein sequence: CASSEQGVANEKLFF. Based on the CDR3 plus reference TRBV2 and TRBJ1-4, the full variable domain is EPEVTQTPSHQVTQMGQEVILRCVPISNHLYFYWYRQILGQKVEFLVSFYNNEISEKSEIFDDQFSVERPDGSNFTLKIRSTKLEDSAMYFCASSEQGVANEKLFFGSGTQLSVL.

This chain joins TRBV12-3 or TRBV12-4 and TRBJ2-1; 14 bases agree with TRBD2. The V segment lost 3 bases and the J segment 1 base; nucleotides outside the gene matches: 5. The CDR3 covers 18 residues. The CDR3 spells CASSFGTSGRSSYNEQFF. The CDR3 bases are TGTGCCAGCAGTTTCGGGACTAGCGGGAGAAGTTCCTACAATGAGCAGTTCTTC.

The chain couples TRBV19 to TRBJ2-3; 12 nucleotides agree with TRBD2. V gave up 5 bases and J gave up 6 bases; unmatched junction bases: 6. The CDR3 consists of 15 residues. Germline CDR1 and CDR2: LNHDA and SQIVND (reference sequence). The DNA for the CDR3 is TGTGCCAGTAGTTCCCAGACTAGCGGGAGTGATACGCAGTATTTT. Its protein is CASSSQTSGSDTQYF.

The chain employs TRBV5-1 and TRBJ2-5, with D perhaps matching TRBD1 (7 bases). CDR3 length equals 15 residues. Germline loops: CDR1 SGHRS, CDR2 YFSETQ. V was clipped by 4 bases and J by 5 bases, with 18 bases between them. The CDR3 sequence is CASSPAGGSGETQYF. The CDR3 bases are TGCGCCAGCAGCCCGGCAGGGGGGTCAGGGGAGACCCAGTACTTC.

This clonotype has just a few counts. The DNA of the CDR3 is TGTGCCAGTACCTCAAAGGCGTATGAGCAGTTCTTC. This codes for CASTSKAYEQFF. The chain joins TRBV19 to TRBJ2-1; D gene uncertain. With 7 bases removed from V and 8 bases from J, the gap between germline ends came to 12 bases. This CDR3 spans 12 amino acids. The germline V gene encodes CDR1 LNHDA and CDR2 SQIVND (reference sequence).

This clonotype was counted between two and nine times. This chain connects TRBV20-1 to TRBJ2-4, with D perhaps given as TRBD1 or TRBD2 (5 bases each). V lost 0 bases and J lost 5, with 11 bases in between. The germline V gene has CDR1 DFQATT and CDR2 SNEGSKA (reference sequence). There are 14 residues in the CDR3. CDR3 amino acids: CSARDPGPENIQYF. CDR3 in DNA: TGCAGTGCTAGAGATCCGGGACCTGAAAACATTCAGTACTTC.

The chain uses TRBV20-1 and TRBJ2-3; TRBD2 aligns across 9 bases. The CDR3 runs to 14 residues. Germline V lookup: CDR1 DFQATT, CDR2 SNEGSKA (reference sequence). The junction had 7 bases not matched to a gene; V was cut back by 3 bases and J by 6 bases. CDR3 protein: CSASGGRADDTQYF. The DNA for the CDR3 is TGCAGTGCTAGTGGCGGGAGGGCCGATGATACGCAGTATTTT.

This clonotype was seen repeatedly, ten times or more. V and J are TRBV7-9 and TRBJ2-1; D not resolved. CDR1 is SEHNR and CDR2 is FQNEAQ in the germline V gene (reference sequence). The V end lost 5 bases, the J end lost 5 bases, and 7 bases lay between the germline ends. This CDR3 is built from 12 residues. CDR3 sequence: CASSVEHNEQFF. CDR3 DNA sequence: TGTGCCAGCAGCGTAGAGCACAATGAGCAGTTCTTC.

This clonotype was observed a handful of times. V usage is TRBV28 and J usage is TRBJ1-5; D is uncertain. V was clipped by 11 bases and J by 2 bases, with 13 bases between them. CDR1 is MDHEN and CDR2 is SYDVKM in the germline V gene. The CDR3 has 13 amino acids. The CDR3 loop is CAGRRAGNQPQHF. The CDR3 DNA is TGTGCCGGGAGGAGGGCCGGCAATCAGCCCCAGCATTTT.

To note about this clonotype: With a much larger clone just one base away, this may be a read error. The chain has TRBV19 and TRBJ2-5; 7 positions match TRBD2. The V and J ends lost 2 bases and 0 bases, in that order; junction bases with no gene match: 9. Germline-derived CDR1 and CDR2 are LNHDA and SQIVND (reference sequence). The CDR3 length is 17 residues. CDR3 region: CASSIQTSATHQETQYF. CDR3 nucleotides: TGTGCCAGTAGTATACAAACTAGCGCAACTCACCAAGAGACCCAGTACTTC.

The table lists this clonotype with a few counts. The V gene is TRBV27, the J gene TRBJ2-1; possibly TRBD2 for D (6 bases). The CDR3 has 14 residues. The V gene lost 6 bases and the J gene lost 8 bases, with 17 bases spanning the gap. Germline V gives CDR1 MNHEY, CDR2 SMNVEV (reference sequence). As DNA, the CDR3 is TGTGCCAGCAGGGGAGGTTGGGGGGAGGATGAGCAGTTCTTC. Its protein product is CASRGGWGEDEQFF.

This clonotype was picked up many times. The chain links TRBV18 to TRBJ2-1; no clear D gene. V lost 2 bases and J lost 6, with 8 bases in between. There are 13 residues in the CDR3. Germline-derived CDR1 and CDR2 are KGHSH and LQKENI. This CDR3 reads CASSPFAGNEQFF. The DNA of the CDR3 is TGTGCCAGCTCACCATTCGCCGGCAATGAGCAGTTCTTC.

The J gene is TRBJ2-3, the V gene TRBV7-3; 9 bases fit TRBD2. Germline trimming cut 3 bases from V and 4 bases from J; bases unmatched to any gene: 2. The length of the CDR3 is 14 residues. Germline CDR1 reads SGHTA; CDR2 reads FQGTGA. The CDR3 DNA sequence: TGTGCCAGCAGCTTCGCGGGAGGGCCAGATACGCAGTATTTT. It yields the protein CASSFAGGPDTQYF.

This rearrangement joins TRBV2 to TRBJ2-7, with 7 bases matching TRBD1. V was clipped by 8 bases and J by 2 bases; unmatched bases: 3. Germline values: CDR1 SNHLY, CDR2 FYNNEI. The CDR3 has 12 amino acids. The CDR3 coding sequence is TGTGCCAGCGGGACAGCAACCTACGAGCAGTACTTC. Translated, it gives CASGTATYEQYF.

J is TRBJ2-4 and V is TRBV2; 8 bases map to TRBD2. Trimming took 6 bases from V and 2 from J; bases not matched to a gene: 15. Germline V gives CDR1 SNHLY, CDR2 FYNNEI. The CDR3 consists of 18 residues. The CDR3 bases are TGTGCCAGCAGGGGAGTAGCGGGAAATCGGTTGACCAAAAACATTCAGTACTTC. Translated, it gives CASRGVAGNRLTKNIQYF.

This clonotype was seen ten or more times. This chain joins TRBV12-3 or TRBV12-4 and TRBJ2-3; weak D call: TRBD2 (6 bases). V was shortened by 7 bases and J by 5 bases, with 10 bases between the two germline ends. The CDR3 length is 12 residues. The CDR3: CASTGGGDTQYF. Written as DNA, the CDR3 is TGTGCCAGCACCGGGGGTGGAGATACGCAGTATTTT.

This clonotype was seen repeatedly, ten times or more. This sequence joins TRBV11-2 and TRBJ2-3; either TRBD1 or TRBD2 may supply D (6 bases each). The CDR3 has 15 amino acids. CDR1 is SGHAT, CDR2 FQNNGV, per germline. Trimming removed 3 bases at V and 7 bases at J, with 17 bases between. DNA for the CDR3: TGTGCCAGCAGCTTTGATGGGGGGCGATCGAATACGCAGTATTTT. Amino acid sequence: CASSFDGGRSNTQYF. Combining the CDR3 with reference TRBV11-2 and TRBJ2-3 gives the whole variable domain EAGVAQSPRYKIIEKRQSVAFWCNPISGHATLYWYQQILGQGPKLLIQFQNNGVVDDSQLPKDRFSAERLKGVDSTLKIQPAKLEDSAVYLCASSFDGGRSNTQYFGPGTRLTVL.

This clonotype has just a few counts. V and J are TRBV5-1 and TRBJ1-3; D gene unclear. The V end lost 1 base, the J end lost 2 bases, and 4 bases lay between the germline ends. The CDR3 is 13 amino acids. Germline CDR1 is SGHRS and CDR2 is YFSETQ. CDR3: CASSLTTGNTIYF. The CDR3 region has the DNA TGCGCCAGCAGCTTGACAACTGGAAACACCATATATTTT. Together with reference TRBV5-1 and TRBJ1-3, the CDR3 gives the full variable domain: KAGVTQTPRYLIKTRGQQVTLSCSPISGHRSVSWYQQTPGQGLQFLFEYFSETQRNKGNFPGRFSGRQFSNSRSEMNVSTLELGDSALYLCASSLTTGNTIYFGEGSWLTVV.

This clonotype was observed a few times. No conserved phenylalanine or tryptophan ends this CDR3, so it is likely a read error. The rearrangement uses TRBV19 and TRBJ1-1; D is perhaps TRBD1 (5 bases). The germline V gene encodes CDR1 LNHDA and CDR2 SQIVND (reference sequence). The CDR3 sequence is 16 residues long. Trimming removed 3 bases from V and 2 bases from J, with 16 bases in between. The CDR3 DNA reads TGTGCCAGTAGTATCGTCCGGGGCTCTTCCAACACTGAAGCTTTCTCT. This codes for CASSIVRGSSNTEAFS.

Only a few counts were recorded for this clonotype. The gene calls are TRBV5-1 and TRBJ2-1, with D possibly called TRBD1 or TRBD2 (7 bases each). Between the trimmed V and J ends, which lost 4 bases and 4 bases, there was a span of 12 bases. The germline CDR1 and CDR2 sequences are SGHRS and YFSETQ. The CDR3 covers 14 residues. The chain's CDR3 is CASSRGDSYNEQFF. In nucleotides, the CDR3 is TGCGCCAGCAGCCGGGGGGACAGTTACAATGAGCAGTTCTTC.